This TCR beta chain was sequenced during a study of cytomegalovirus exposure and HLA in healthy donors (dated by TCRdb to 2016 to 2017). Background on the whole study: The 500 to 800 repertoires of the first cohort and the 95 to 150 validation repertoires were produced on the same platform, according to a later analysis. The study aimed to test whether cataloging public T cell receptors could reveal signatures of past pathogen exposure. A separate validation cohort of 100 to 150 different subjects was used in addition to the 666-subject first cohort. To predict cytomegalovirus infection status, the study brought together high-throughput TCR immunosequencing, statistical association of individual TCRs with disease status, and machine learning.

In its sample, this clone was seen a few times. What this receptor recognizes is not known. Base-call qualities are not available, and no considerably larger clone is one nucleotide away. The study at large found these results: Subsequent analysis determined that TCRs grouped into clusters in the first cohort also showed a tendency toward co-occurrence across the 120 validation repertoires, and about 94% of cluster scores exceeded 0. A later analysis had no HLA typing for the validation cohort, so co-occurrence there was scored across all 130 or so repertoires. In both the original and validation cohorts, the classifier was reported to diagnose cytomegalovirus status with high specificity and sensitivity. In the study, 150 to 200 TCR beta chains were listed as associated with cytomegalovirus. Most TCR sequences were seen in very few donors, while some public TCRs were found in many individuals. It was suggested by the authors that the approach could potentially be generalized to other disease states and immunological phenotypes. Three of the identified cytomegalovirus-associated TCR beta chains were confirmed in vitro to be specific for cytomegalovirus antigens.

The CDR3 spans 14 residues, from the cysteine through the phenylalanine. Only the CDR3 DNA stays, 42 bases, in frame from base 1. Trimming takes 10 bases off V and 6 bases off J; junction bases not matched to a gene: 13. The germline V gene specifies SGHTA as CDR1 and FQGTGA as CDR2. Library preparation was by the immunoSEQ multiplex PCR assay. The original methods were these. A statistical classification framework was developed to diagnose cytomegalovirus status using the catalog of TCR beta chain sequences. TCRdb provides this immuneACCESS table in a form limited to in-frame rearrangements. Some clones are lacking; in checked studies, under half of them reflect an unresolved V gene, and why the rest are absent is not known. D and trimming were read from the DNA, whereas the V and J calls and clone size are those reported in that table. The sample includes about 170,000 clones, with over 85% observed a single time. The biggest ten clones account for over 4% of the sample.

The donors belonged to the validation cohort of about 120 subjects, which was separate from the approximately 700-subject first cohort. This receptor was identified in a man between 18 and 29 years old in good health and CMV-seropositive. The sequencing sample was made of PBMCs. The receptor chain draws on TRBV7-3 and TRBJ1-2, with 8 bases matching TRBD1. In nucleotide form, the sequence is TGTGCCATCCGAACCTCGGGACAGGAAAATGGCTACACCTTC. This sequence encodes CAIRTSGQENGYTF.